These 13 T cell receptor beta chains originate from one sample sequenced in a study of PD-1 blockade in classical Hodgkin lymphoma. The assay was immunoSEQ multiplex PCR, and TCRdb's table has in-frame clones only and misses some. The data contain about 1,600 clones, about 67% of them singletons. In every patient, relapse followed autologous stem cell transplantation, while exposure to brentuximab vedotin differed. Magnetic negative selection was used to purify CD8+ T cells from thawed PBMCs. The sequencing used CD8+ T cells from blood, collected at baseline. Receptors originate from a human donor with classical Hodgkin lymphoma.

This clone was recorded only once. The chain carries TRBV5-1 and TRBJ2-7; the D gene is possibly TRBD2 (6 bases). This CDR3 is built from 16 residues. CDR1 SGHRS and CDR2 YFSETQ come from the germline V gene. The V gene lost 0 bases and the J gene lost 2 bases, with 15 bases spanning the gap. The chain's CDR3 is CASSLGLEGGTYEQYF. In nucleotides, the CDR3 is TGCGCCAGCAGCTTGGGTCTGGAGGGCGGAACCTACGAGCAGTACTTC.

This clone was seen only once. The chain couples TRBV6-1 to TRBJ2-7, with 7 bases lining up with TRBD2. The CDR3 sequence is 15 residues long. Germline CDR1 reads MNHNS; CDR2 reads SASEGT. Losses at the gene ends were 6 bases for V and 9 bases for J; bases not matched to a gene: 17. DNA for the CDR3: TGTGCCAGCAGCTCCGGGCTAGCGGACGCCTCGGTGCAGTACTTC. Residues: CASSSGLADASVQYF.

This sequence joins TRBV28 and TRBJ2-3; TRBD2 might be the D (5 bases). The CDR3 is made up of 16 amino acids. V was shortened by 3 bases and J by 4 bases, with 17 bases between the two germline ends. Germline assignment: CDR1 MDHEN and CDR2 SYDVKM. CDR3 region: CASSFARTFNPDTQYF. The CDR3 DNA follows: TGTGCCAGCAGTTTTGCCCGGACTTTTAATCCAGATACGCAGTATTTT.

CDR3 sequence: CASSFLDRSTDTQYF. The CDR3 coding sequence is TGTGCCAGCAGTTTCCTCGACAGGAGCACAGATACGCAGTATTTT. The chain employs TRBV28 and TRBJ2-3; TRBD1 is a possible D gene (6 bases). The CDR3 has 15 amino acids. Trimming took 3 bases from V and 0 from J, leaving 10 bases between them. Germline V CDR1 and CDR2: MDHEN, SYDVKM.

CDR3 in DNA: TGTGCCAGCAGCTCGGGACAACCGAACACTGAAGCTTTCTTT. Residues: CASSSGQPNTEAFF. V and J are TRBV7-1 and TRBJ1-1; tentatively, D is TRBD1 (6 bases). TRBV7-1 carries the ORF label, with uncertain function. Trimming shortened V by 3 bases and J by 1 base, and 9 bases separated the two germline ends. This CDR3 comprises 14 residues.

The J gene is TRBJ2-7, the V gene TRBV7-3; 7 bases agree with TRBD2. The length of the CDR3 is 15 residues. V dropped 3 bases and J dropped 3; count of bases not matched to a gene: 8. The germline V gene encodes CDR1 SGHTA and CDR2 FQGTGA. Here the CDR3 DNA reads TGTGCCAGCAGCTTCCGGGACTACGGCGGCTACGAGCAGTACTTC. This codes for CASSFRDYGGYEQYF.

V gene TRBV9 combines with J gene TRBJ1-2; D call uncertain. This CDR3 has 14 residues. With 4 bases removed from V and 0 bases from J, the gap between germline ends came to 10 bases. Germline lookup yields CDR1 SGDLS and CDR2 YYNGEE. In nucleotides, the CDR3 is TGTGCCAGCAGCCCCGGTGGGTCTAACTATGGCTACACCTTC. Amino acids: CASSPGGSNYGYTF.

The chain has TRBV4-2 and TRBJ1-4; 7 bases match TRBD1. The CDR3 is made up of 15 amino acids. V shed 4 bases, J shed 10 bases, and the junction held 12 bases outside the gene matches. Germline V lookup: CDR1 LGHNA, CDR2 YNFKEQ. The CDR3 DNA sequence: TGTGCCAGCAGCCCCTCGTTCGGGACAGTGGGAAAACTGTTTTTT. This gives the protein CASSPSFGTVGKLFF.

The rearrangement links TRBV27 to TRBJ1-1; D not resolved. The V gene's germline CDR1 is MNHEY and CDR2 SMNVEV (reference sequence). The CDR3 spans 14 residues. V was pared by 5 bases and J by 1 base, with 11 bases between. CDR3 bases: TGTGCCAGCAGTCCTGACCATTGGAACACTGAAGCTTTCTTT. It encodes CASSPDHWNTEAFF.

This clone has just one count. The chain is built from TRBV7-9 and TRBJ1-5, with D unclear. Looked up from germline, CDR1 is SEHNR and CDR2 is FQNEAQ (reference sequence). This CDR3 has 15 amino acids. V dropped 2 bases and J dropped 4 bases, with 12 bases sitting between them. The CDR3 sequence is CASSLMRRRNQPQHF. CDR3 in DNA: TGTGCCAGCAGCTTAATGAGGCGGAGAAATCAGCCCCAGCATTTT. The full variable domain, completed using reference TRBV7-9 and TRBJ1-5, is DTGVSQNPRHKITKRGQNVTFRCDPISEHNRLYWYRQTLGQGPEFLTYFQNEAQLEKSRLLSDRFSAERPKGSFSTLEIQRTEQGDSAMYLCASSLMRRRNQPQHFGDGTRLSIL.

The chain links TRBV10-3 to TRBJ2-7, with 7 bases fitting TRBD1. The V segment lost 4 bases and the J segment 4 bases; nucleotides outside the gene matches: 7. The CDR3 is 14 amino acids. The germline gives CDR1 ENHRY, CDR2 SYGVKD. CDR3 DNA sequence: TGTGCCATCAGTGCACCGACAGGGTCGTACGAGCAGTACTTC. This gives the protein CAISAPTGSYEQYF.

The chain employs TRBV6-1 and TRBJ2-1; a possible D gene is TRBD1 (6 bases). The V and J ends lost 0 bases and 8 bases respectively, with 14 bases between them. The CDR3 has 15 residues. Looked up from germline, CDR1 is MNHNS and CDR2 is SASEGT. In nucleotides, the CDR3 is TGTGCCAGCAGTGAAGCGTGGGGGCGCTTGGATGAGCAGTTCTTC. It specifies CASSEAWGRLDEQFF.

The chain couples TRBV4-1 to TRBJ1-2; D not certain. This CDR3 region has 13 residues. V gave up 0 bases and J gave up 6 bases, with 8 bases separating them. Germline CDR1 is MGHRA and CDR2 is YSYEKL. CDR3: CASSQDLVNGYTF. In nucleotides, the CDR3 is TGCGCCAGCAGCCAAGATCTAGTCAATGGCTACACCTTC.